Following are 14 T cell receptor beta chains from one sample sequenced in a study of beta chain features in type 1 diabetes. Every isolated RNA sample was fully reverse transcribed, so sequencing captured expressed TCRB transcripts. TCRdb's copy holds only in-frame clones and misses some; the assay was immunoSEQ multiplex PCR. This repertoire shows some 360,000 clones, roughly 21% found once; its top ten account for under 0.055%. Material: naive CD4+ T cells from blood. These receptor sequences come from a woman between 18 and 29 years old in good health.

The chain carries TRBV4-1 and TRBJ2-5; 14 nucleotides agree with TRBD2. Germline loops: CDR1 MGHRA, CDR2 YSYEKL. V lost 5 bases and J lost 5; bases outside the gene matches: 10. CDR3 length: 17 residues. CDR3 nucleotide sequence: TGCGCCAGCAGCTCCGGACTAGCGGGAGGTCCCAGGGAGACCCAGTACTTC. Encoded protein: CASSSGLAGGPRETQYF.

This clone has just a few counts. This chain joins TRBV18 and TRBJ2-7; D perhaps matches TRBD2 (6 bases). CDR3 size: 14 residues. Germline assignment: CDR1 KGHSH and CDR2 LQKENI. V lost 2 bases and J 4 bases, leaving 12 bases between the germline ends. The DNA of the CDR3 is TGTGCCAGCTCACCAGGGACGACTAGGTACGAGCAGTACTTC. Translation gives CASSPGTTRYEQYF.

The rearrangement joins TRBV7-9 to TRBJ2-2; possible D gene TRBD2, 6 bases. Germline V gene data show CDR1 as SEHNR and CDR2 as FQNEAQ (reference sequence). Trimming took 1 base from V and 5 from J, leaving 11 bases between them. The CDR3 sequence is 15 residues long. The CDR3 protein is CASSLDWGGTGELFF. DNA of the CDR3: TGTGCCAGCAGCTTAGACTGGGGAGGAACCGGGGAGCTGTTTTTT.

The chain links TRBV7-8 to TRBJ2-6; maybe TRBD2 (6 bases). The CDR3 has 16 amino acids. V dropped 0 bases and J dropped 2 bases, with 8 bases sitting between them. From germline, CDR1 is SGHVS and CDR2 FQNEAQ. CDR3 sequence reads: CASSLAAGTGANVLTF. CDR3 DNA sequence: TGTGCCAGCAGCTTAGCGGCGGGGACTGGGGCCAACGTCCTGACTTTC. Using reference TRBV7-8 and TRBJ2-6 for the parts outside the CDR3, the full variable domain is GAGVSQSPRYKVAKRGQDVALRCDPISGHVSLFWYQQALGQGPEFLTYFQNEAQLDKSGLPSDRFFAERPEGSVSTLKIQRTQQEDSAVYLCASSLAAGTGANVLTFGAGSRLTVL.

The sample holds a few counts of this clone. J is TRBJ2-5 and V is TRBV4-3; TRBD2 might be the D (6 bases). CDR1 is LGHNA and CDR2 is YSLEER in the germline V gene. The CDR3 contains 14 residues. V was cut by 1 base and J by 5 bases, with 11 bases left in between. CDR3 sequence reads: CASSQGRGWETQYF. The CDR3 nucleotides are TGCGCCAGCAGCCAAGGGCGGGGCTGGGAGACCCAGTACTTC.

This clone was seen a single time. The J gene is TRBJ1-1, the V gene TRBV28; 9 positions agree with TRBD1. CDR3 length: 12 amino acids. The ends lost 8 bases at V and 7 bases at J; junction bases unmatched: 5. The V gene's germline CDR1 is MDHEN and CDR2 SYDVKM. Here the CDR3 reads CASQTGGGEAFF. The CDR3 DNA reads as TGTGCCAGCCAAACAGGGGGCGGTGAAGCTTTCTTT.

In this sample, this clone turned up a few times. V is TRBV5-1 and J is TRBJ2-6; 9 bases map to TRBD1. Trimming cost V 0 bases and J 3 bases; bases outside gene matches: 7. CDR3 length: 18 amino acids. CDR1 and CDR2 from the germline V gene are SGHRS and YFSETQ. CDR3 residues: CASSLVAQGALGANVLTF. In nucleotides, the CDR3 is TGCGCCAGCAGCTTGGTCGCACAGGGGGCGCTTGGGGCCAACGTCCTGACTTTC.

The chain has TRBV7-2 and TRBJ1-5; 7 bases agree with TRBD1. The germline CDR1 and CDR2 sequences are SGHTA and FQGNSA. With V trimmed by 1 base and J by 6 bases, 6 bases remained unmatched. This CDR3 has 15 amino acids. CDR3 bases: TGTGCCAGCAGCTTAGTGGGGGGACAGCCTCAGCCCCAGCATTTT. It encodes CASSLVGGQPQPQHF. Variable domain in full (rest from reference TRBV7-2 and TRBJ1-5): GAGVSQSPSNKVTEKGKDVELRCDPISGHTALYWYRQSLGQGLEFLIYFQGNSAPDKSGLPSDRFSAERTGGSVSTLTIQRTQQEDSAVYLCASSLVGGQPQPQHFGDGTRLSIL.

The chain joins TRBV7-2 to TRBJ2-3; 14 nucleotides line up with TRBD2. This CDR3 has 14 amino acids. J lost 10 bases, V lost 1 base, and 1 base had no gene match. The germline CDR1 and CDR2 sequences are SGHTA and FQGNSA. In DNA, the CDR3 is TGTGCCAGCAGCTTAGGGGGACTAGCGGGAGCGCAGTATTTT. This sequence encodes CASSLGGLAGAQYF.

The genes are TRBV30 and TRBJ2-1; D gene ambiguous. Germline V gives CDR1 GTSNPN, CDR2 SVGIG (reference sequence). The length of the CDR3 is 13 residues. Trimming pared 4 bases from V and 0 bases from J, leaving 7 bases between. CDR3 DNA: TGTGCCTGGATGAAGAGCTCCTACAATGAGCAGTTCTTC. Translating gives CAWMKSSYNEQFF.

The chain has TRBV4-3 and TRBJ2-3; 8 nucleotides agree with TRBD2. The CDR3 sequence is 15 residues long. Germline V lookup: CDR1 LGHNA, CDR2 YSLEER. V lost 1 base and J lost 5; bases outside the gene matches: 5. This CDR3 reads CASSQAGGPIDTQYF. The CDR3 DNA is TGCGCCAGCAGCCAAGCGGGGGGGCCGATAGATACGCAGTATTTT.

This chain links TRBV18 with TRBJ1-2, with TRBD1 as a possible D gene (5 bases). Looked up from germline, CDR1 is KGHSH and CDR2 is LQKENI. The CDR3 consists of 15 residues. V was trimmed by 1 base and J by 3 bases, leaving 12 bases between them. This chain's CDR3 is CASSPQETVDYGYTF. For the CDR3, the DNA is TGTGCCAGCTCACCACAGGAGACAGTAGACTATGGCTACACCTTC.

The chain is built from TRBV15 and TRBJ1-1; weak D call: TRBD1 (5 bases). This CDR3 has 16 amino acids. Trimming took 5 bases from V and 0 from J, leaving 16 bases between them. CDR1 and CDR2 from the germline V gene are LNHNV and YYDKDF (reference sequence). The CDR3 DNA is TGTGCCACCAGCTTGAGGCAGGGATCCATGAACACTGAAGCTTTCTTT. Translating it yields CATSLRQGSMNTEAFF.

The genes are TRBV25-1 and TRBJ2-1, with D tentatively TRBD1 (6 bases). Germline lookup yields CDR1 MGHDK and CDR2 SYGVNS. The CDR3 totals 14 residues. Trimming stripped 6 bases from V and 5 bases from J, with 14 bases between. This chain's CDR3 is CASSRPGANNEQFF. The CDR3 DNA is TGTGCCAGCAGCCGACCAGGGGCAAACAATGAGCAGTTCTTC. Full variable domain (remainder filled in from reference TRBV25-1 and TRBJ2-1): EADIYQTPRYLVIGTGKKITLECSQTMGHDKMYWYQQDPGMELHLIHYSYGVNSTEKGDLSSESTVSRIRTEHFPLTLESARPSHTSQYLCASSRPGANNEQFFGPGTRLTVL.